The clone carrying this T cell receptor (beta chain) came up once. The target antigen is unknown. The CDR3 contains 16 residues. CDR1 LNHNV and CDR2 YYDKDF come from the germline V gene (reference sequence). Germline trimming cut 1 base from V and 4 bases from J; bases unmatched to any gene: 9. These data belong to a study of cytomegalovirus exposure and HLA in healthy donors. Points from the study as a whole: There were under 200 TCR beta chains listed as cytomegalovirus-associated.

Assay used: immunoSEQ multiplex PCR; TCRdb lists only in-frame clones, some missing. The table has approximately 160,000 clones, approximately 86% seen once. This TCR was sampled from a woman aged 18-35 years in good health and CMV-seronegative. The rearrangement uses TRBV15 and TRBJ2-5; 7 nucleotides agree with TRBD2. Sequencing was done on a sample of PBMCs. CDR3 DNA sequence: TGTGCCACCAGCAGAGGGGAGGGAGGCGGACGAGAGACCCAGTACTTC. It translates to CATSRGEGGGRETQYF. Full variable domain (missing parts from reference TRBV15 and TRBJ2-5): DAMVIQNPRYQVTQFGKPVTLSCSQTLNHNVMYWYQQKSSQAPKLLFHYYDKDFNNEADTPDNFQSRRPNTSFCFLDIRSPGLGDTAMYLCATSRGEGGGRETQYFGPGTRLLVL.